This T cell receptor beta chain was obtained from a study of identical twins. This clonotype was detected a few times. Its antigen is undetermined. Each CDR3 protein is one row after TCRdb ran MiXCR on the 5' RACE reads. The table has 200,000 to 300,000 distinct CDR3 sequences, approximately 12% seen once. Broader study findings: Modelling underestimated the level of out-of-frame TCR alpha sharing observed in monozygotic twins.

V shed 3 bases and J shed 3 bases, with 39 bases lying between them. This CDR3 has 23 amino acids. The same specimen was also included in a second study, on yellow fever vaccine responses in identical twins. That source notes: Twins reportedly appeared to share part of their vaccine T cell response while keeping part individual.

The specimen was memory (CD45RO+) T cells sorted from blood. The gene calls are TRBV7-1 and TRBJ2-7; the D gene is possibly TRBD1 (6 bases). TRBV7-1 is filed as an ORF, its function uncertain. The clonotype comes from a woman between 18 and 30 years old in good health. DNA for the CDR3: TGTGCCAGCAGCTCTTTAGGGCGGCTCGGGACAAACTCTCCCGCTAGTCCTTTCTACGAGCAGTACTTC. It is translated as CASSSLGRLGTNSPASPFYEQYF.